Included here is one T cell receptor beta chain sequence, with context. The antigen remains unidentified. V was shortened by 3 bases and J by 2 bases, with 12 bases between the two germline ends. The CDR3 spans 15 residues. Germline assignment: CDR1 SGHNT and CDR2 YYREEE (reference sequence). This sample was included in a study of STAT3 mutations in large granular lymphocyte leukemia. General observations from the study: Every T-cell large granular lymphocyte leukemia patient had at least one immunodominant TCR beta clonotype.

The data were produced by immunoSEQ multiplex PCR, yet TCRdb's version contains in-frame clones alone and is incomplete. The table has more than 25,000 clones, around three quarters seen once. The clonotype was recovered from a woman between 45 and 60 years old with T-cell large granular lymphocyte leukemia. Some clones in this sample may be carry-over from other donors' samples. Material: peripheral blood mononuclear cells. The V call is TRBV5-4, the J call TRBJ1-5; no clear D gene. The CDR3: CASSWGGSGNQPQHF. DNA of the CDR3: TGTGCCAGCAGCTGGGGAGGATCCGGCAATCAGCCCCAGCATTTT.